This T cell receptor (beta chain) was recovered during a study of neurological immune-mediated disorders. This clonotype was seen at least ten times. Serving as healthy controls were blood bank volunteers based in Maryland, USA. Each sorted-subset library came from some 1.1 million CD4+ or CD8+ T cells. CDR1 SGHTA and CDR2 FQGTGA come from the germline V gene. The CDR3 has 13 amino acids. Trimming removed 1 base at V and 8 bases at J, with 11 bases between. The team produced cDNA through 5'RACE using 10-nucleotide random UMIs. TCRdb redid the calling of the 5' RACE reads with MiXCR, one entry per CDR3 protein. The table includes fewer than 40,000 distinct CDR3 sequences, 4.8% detected once.

The chain uses TRBV7-3 and TRBJ1-2; D uncertain. What was sequenced was CD4+ T cells from blood. The clonotype comes from a man aged 18 to 30 in good health. DNA of the CDR3: TGTGCCAGCAGCTTAATCCCAGGCCGGGGCTACACCTTC. Amino acids: CASSLIPGRGYTF.